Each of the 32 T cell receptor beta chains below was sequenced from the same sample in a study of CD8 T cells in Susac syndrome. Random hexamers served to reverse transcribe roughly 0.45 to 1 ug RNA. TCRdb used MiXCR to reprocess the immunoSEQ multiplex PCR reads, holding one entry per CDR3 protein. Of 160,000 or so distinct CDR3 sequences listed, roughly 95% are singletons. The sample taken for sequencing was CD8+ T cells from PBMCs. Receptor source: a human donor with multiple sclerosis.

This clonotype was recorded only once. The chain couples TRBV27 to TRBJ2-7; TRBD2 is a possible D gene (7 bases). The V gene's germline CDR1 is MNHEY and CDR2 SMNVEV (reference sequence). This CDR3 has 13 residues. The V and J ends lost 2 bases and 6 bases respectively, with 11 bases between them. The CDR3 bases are TGTGCCAGCAGTTTAAGGGGGGGACGCGAGCAGTACTTC. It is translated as CASSLRGGREQYF.

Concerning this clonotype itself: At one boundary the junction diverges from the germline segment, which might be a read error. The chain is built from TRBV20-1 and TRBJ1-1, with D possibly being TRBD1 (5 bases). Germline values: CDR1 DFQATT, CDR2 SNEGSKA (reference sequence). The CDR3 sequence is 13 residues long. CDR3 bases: TGCAGGGCTACTGCGGATGGGGGTACTGAAGCTTTCTTT. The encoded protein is CRATADGGTEAFF.

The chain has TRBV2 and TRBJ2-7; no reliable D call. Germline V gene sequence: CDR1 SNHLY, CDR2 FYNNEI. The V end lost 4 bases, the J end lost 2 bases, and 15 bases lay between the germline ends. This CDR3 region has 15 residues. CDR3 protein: CASSVRKGLPYEQYF. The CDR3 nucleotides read TGTGCCAGCAGTGTACGGAAAGGGCTACCCTACGAGCAGTACTTC.

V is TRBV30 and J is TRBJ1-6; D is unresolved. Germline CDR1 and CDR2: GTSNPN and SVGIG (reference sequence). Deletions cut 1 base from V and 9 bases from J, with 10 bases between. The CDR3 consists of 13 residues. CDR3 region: CAWSDDNFSPLHF. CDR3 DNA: TGTGCCTGGAGTGATGACAACTTTTCACCCCTCCACTTT.

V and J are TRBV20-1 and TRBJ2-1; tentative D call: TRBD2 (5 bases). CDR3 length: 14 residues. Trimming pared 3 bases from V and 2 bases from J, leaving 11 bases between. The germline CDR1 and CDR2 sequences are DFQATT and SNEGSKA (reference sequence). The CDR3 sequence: CSARVDGAYNEQFF. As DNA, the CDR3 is TGCAGTGCTAGGGTGGACGGGGCCTACAATGAGCAGTTCTTC.

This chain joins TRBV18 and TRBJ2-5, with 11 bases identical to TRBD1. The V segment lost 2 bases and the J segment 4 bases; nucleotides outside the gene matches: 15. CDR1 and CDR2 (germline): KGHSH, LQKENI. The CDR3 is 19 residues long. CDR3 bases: TGTGCCAGCTCACCAACCGGGACAGGGGGTGCCGAGATTCTAGAGACCCAGTACTTC. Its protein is CASSPTGTGGAEILETQYF.

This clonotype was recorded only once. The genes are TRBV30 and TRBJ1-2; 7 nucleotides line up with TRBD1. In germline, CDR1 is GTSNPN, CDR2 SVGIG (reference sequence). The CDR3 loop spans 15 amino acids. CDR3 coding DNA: TGTGCTTCATCCCGAACGTGGCAGGGGGACTATGGCTACACCTTC. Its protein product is CASSRTWQGDYGYTF.

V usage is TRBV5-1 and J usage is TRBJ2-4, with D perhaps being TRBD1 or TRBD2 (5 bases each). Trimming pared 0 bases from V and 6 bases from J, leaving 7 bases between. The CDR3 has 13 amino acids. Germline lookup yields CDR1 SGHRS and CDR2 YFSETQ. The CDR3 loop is CASSLDGGNIQYF. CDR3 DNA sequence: TGCGCCAGCAGCTTGGATGGGGGAAACATTCAGTACTTC. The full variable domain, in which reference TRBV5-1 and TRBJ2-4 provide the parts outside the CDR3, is KAGVTQTPRYLIKTRGQQVTLSCSPISGHRSVSWYQQTPGQGLQFLFEYFSETQRNKGNFPGRFSGRQFSNSRSEMNVSTLELGDSALYLCASSLDGGNIQYFGAGTRLSVL.

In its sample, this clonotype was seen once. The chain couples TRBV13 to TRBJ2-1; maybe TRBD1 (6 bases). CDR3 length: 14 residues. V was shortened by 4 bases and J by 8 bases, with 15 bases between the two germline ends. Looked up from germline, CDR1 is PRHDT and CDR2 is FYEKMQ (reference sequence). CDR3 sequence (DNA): TGTGCCAGCAGCTATGGTGGGGGCTGGGATGAGCAGTTCTTC. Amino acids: CASSYGGGWDEQFF.

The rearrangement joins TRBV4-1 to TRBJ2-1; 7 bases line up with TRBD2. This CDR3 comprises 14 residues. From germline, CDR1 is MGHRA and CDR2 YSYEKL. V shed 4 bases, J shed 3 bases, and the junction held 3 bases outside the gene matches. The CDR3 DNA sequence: TGCGCCAGCAGCCTCGGGGGGAACTACAATGAGCAGTTCTTC. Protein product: CASSLGGNYNEQFF.

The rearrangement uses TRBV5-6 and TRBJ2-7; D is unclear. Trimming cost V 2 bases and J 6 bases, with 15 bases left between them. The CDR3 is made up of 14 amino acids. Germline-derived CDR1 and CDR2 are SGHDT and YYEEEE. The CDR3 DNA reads TGTGCCAGCAGCTTTGGGCGTTCTCGTCGCGAGCAGTACGTC. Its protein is CASSFGRSRREQYV.

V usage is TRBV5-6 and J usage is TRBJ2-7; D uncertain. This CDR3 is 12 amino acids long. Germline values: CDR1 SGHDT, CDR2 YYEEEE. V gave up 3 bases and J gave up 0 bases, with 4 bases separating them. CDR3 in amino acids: CASSSASYEQYV. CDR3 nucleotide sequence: TGTGCCAGCAGCTCCGCCTCCTACGAGCAGTACGTC.

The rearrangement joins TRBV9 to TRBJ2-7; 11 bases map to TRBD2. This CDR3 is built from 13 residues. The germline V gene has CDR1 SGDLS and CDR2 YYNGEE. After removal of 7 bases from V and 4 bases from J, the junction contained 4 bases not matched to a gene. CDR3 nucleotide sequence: TGTGCCAGCGGTACTAGCGGGGGTTACGAGCAGTACTTC. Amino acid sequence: CASGTSGGYEQYF.

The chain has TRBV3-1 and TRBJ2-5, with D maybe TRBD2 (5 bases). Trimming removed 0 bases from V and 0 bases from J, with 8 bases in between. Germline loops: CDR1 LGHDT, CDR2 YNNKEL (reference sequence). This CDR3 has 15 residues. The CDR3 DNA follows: TGTGCCAGCAGCCAAGAAACGGGGTACCAAGAGACCCAGTACTTC. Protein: CASSQETGYQETQYF.

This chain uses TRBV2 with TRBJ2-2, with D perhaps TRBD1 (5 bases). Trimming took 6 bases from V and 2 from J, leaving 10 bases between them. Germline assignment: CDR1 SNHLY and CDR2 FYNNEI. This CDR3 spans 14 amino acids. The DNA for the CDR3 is TGTGCCAGCAGCCCAGGACAAAACACCGGGGAGCTGTTTTTT. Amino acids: CASSPGQNTGELFF.

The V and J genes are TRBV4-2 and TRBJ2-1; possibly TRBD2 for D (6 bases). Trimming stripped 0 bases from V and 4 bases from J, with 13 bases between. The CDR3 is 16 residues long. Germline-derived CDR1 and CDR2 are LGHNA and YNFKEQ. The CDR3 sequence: CASSQDSGGAYNEQFF. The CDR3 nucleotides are TGTGCCAGCAGCCAAGATTCTGGCGGGGCTTACAATGAGCAGTTCTTC.

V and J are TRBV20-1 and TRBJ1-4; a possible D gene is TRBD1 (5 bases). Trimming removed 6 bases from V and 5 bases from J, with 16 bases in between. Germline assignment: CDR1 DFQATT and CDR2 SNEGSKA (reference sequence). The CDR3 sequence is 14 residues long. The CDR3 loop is CSAQYSSGNEKLFF. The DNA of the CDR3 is TGCAGTGCCCAATACTCATCAGGGAATGAAAAACTGTTTTTT.

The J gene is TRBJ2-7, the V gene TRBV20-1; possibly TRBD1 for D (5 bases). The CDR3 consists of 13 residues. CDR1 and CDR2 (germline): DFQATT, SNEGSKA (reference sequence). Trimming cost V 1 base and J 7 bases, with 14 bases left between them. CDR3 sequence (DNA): TGCAGTGCTAGAGGCGCAGGGTCTTGGGAGCAGTACTTC. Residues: CSARGAGSWEQYF.

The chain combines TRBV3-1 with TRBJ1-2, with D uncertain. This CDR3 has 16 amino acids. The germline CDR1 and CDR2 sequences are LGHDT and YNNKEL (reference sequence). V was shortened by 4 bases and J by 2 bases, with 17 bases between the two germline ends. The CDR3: CASSPEGRGRNYGYTF. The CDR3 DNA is TGTGCCAGCAGCCCGGAGGGTAGAGGGAGGAACTATGGCTACACCTTC. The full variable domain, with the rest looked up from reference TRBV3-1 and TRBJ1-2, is DTAVSQTPKYLVTQMGNDKSIKCEQNLGHDTMYWYKQDSKKFLKIMFSYNNKELIINETVPNRFSPKSPDKAHLNLHINSLELGDSAVYFCASSPEGRGRNYGYTFGSGTRLTVV.

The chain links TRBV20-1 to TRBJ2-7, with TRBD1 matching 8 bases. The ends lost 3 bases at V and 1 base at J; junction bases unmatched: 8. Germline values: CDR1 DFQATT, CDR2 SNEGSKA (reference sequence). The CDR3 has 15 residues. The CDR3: CSASNGQGTSYEQYF. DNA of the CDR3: TGCAGTGCTAGCAACGGACAGGGAACTTCCTACGAGCAGTACTTC.

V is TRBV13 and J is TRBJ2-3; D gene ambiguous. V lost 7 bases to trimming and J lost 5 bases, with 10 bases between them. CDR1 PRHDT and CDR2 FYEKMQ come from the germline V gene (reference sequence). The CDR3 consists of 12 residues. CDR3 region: CASTQWRDTQYF. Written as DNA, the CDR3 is TGTGCCAGCACCCAATGGAGAGATACGCAGTATTTT.

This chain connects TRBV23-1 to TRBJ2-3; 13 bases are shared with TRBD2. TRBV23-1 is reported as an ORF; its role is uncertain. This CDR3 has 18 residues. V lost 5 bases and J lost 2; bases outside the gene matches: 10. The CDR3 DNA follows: TGCGCCAGCAGTGCCCGACTAGCGGGGGGACAAATCACAGATACGCAGTATTTT. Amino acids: CASSARLAGGQITDTQYF.

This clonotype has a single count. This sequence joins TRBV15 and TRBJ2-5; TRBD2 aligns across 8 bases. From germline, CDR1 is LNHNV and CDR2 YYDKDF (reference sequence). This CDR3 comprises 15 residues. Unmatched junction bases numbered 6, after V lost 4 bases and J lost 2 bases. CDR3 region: CATSTGLASQETQYF. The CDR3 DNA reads TGTGCCACCAGCACAGGACTAGCTAGTCAAGAGACCCAGTACTTC.

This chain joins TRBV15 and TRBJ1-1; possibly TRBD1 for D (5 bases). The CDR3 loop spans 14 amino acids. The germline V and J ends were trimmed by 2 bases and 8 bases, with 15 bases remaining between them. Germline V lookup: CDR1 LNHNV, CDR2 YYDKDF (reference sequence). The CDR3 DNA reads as TGTGCCACCAGCAGACCCTGGTCGGGACGGGAAGCTTTCTTT. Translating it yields CATSRPWSGREAFF.

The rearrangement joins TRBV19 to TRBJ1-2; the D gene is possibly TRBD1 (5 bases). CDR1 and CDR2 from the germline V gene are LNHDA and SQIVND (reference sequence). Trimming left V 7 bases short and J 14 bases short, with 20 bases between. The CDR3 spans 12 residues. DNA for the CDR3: TGTGCCAGTACCATAGGGGTGGCTGGTACGACCTTC. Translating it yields CASTIGVAGTTF.

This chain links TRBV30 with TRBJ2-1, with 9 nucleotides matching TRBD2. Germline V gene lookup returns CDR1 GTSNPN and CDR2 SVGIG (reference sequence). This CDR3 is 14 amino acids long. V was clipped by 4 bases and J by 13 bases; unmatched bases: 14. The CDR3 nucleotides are TGTGCCTGGAACCCGGGCGCGGGGGGGCCGGGACAGTTCTTC. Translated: CAWNPGAGGPGQFF.

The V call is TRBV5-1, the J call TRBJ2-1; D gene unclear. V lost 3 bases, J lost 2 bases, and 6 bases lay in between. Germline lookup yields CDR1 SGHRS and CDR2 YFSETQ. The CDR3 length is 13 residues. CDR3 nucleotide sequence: TGCGCCAGCAGCTGGAGTACCTACAATGAGCAGTTCTTC. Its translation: CASSWSTYNEQFF.

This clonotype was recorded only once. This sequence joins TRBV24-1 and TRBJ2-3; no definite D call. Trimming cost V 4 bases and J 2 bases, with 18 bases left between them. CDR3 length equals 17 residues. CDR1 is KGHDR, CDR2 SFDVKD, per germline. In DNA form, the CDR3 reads TGTGCCACCAGTGAGTATGATAGAAACAAACTCACAGATACGCAGTATTTT. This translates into CATSEYDRNKLTDTQYF.

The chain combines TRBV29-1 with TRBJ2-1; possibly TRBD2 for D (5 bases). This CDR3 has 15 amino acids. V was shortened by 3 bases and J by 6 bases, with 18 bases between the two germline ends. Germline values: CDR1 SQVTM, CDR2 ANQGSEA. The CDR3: CSVDFPWASSNEQFF. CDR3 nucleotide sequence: TGCAGCGTTGACTTCCCGTGGGCTAGCTCCAATGAGCAGTTCTTC.

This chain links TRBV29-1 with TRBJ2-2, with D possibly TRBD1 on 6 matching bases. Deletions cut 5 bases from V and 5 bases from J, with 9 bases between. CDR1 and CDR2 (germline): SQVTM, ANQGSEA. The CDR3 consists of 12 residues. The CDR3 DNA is TGCAGCGTTCCAACAGGGACCGGGGAGCTGTTTTTT. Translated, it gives CSVPTGTGELFF.

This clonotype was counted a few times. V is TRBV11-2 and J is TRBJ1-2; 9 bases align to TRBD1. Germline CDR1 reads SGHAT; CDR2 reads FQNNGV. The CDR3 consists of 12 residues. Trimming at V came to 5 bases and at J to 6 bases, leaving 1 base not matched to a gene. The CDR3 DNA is TGTGCCAGCAGCCGGACAGGGGATGGCTACACCTTC. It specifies CASSRTGDGYTF.

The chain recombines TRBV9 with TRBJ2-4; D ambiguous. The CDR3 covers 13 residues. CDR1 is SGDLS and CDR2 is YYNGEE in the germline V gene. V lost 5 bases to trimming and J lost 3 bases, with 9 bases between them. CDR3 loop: CASRVMGKNIQYF. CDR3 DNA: TGTGCCAGCAGGGTAATGGGCAAAAACATTCAGTACTTC.